This TCR beta chain was retrieved from a study of CD8 T cells in Susac syndrome (dated by TCRdb to about 2019). With respect to the entire study: Whether CD8+ T cell activation and differentiation in Susac syndrome was antigen driven was tested using repertoire sequencing. The clonality of the CD8+ T cell repertoire was compared across 12 healthy donors, roughly 14 Susac syndrome patients and 15 multiple sclerosis patients. Summary of the overall study and its limitations: The number of individuals in the TCR sequencing and HLA analysis was recognized as being relatively small.

In the case of this clonotype: It lacks a known antigen. No base-level quality is on record; no much larger clone is a single base apart.

High-throughput TCR beta sequencing profiled peripheral blood CD8+ and CD4+ T cells from healthy donors, Susac syndrome patients and multiple sclerosis patients. Treatment-naive patients with stable or active relapsing-remitting disease fulfilling revised McDonald criteria were used as multiple sclerosis controls. CD8+ TEMRA cells were enriched by FACS, while bulk CD8+ and CD4+ T cells were purified by magnetic negative isolation. Blood was collected in EDTA tubes and processed within 24 hours, with PBMCs isolated through density gradient centrifugation. PBMCs destined for TCR sequencing were cryopreserved in liquid nitrogen and later thawed in a 37 °C water bath. A purity of at least 90% was achieved for sorted or isolated CD4+, CD8+ and CD8+ TEMRA cells. RNA was extracted with the RNeasy kit and roughly 0.5 to 1 ug was reverse transcribed using random hexamers. TCR beta CDR3 regions were amplified with the immunoSEQ multiplex PCR assay covering 54 Vbeta and 13 Jbeta segments. PCR amplification bias was corrected using a synthetic template baseline for primer optimization and computational correction. Regarding the original processing steps: Reads were annotated to V, D and J genes per IMGT and analyzed with immunoSEQ Analyzer, keeping only productive sequences. To calculate clonality, Shannon entropy was normalized by log2 of the number of productive unique sequences and then subtracted from one. For each patient and control, public and private clones were evaluated among the 100 most prevalent clones. Clones were defined as Susac-specific when absent from the healthy and MS cohorts, from about 1,100 published viral clones and from other ImmuneACCESS disease sequences. TCRdb handled the public reads itself, with Q25 trimming in fastp and clone calling in MiXCR, and kept productive beta chains. Every distinct CDR3 protein forms one entry, paired with its most common genes and DNA. For this entry, the V and J calls and clone size follow TCRdb and not the study's own pipeline. The sample records 65,000 to 90,000 distinct CDR3 sequences, about 95% of which are singletons. Together, the top ten hold around 0.4% of the sample.

Sequencing was performed on CD8+ T cells from PBMCs. The clonotype comes from a human donor with multiple sclerosis.

The sequenced DNA is TGTGCCACGCGGGGGGGGAGCACAGATACGCAGTATTTT. This encodes CATRGGSTDTQYF. The chain uses TRBV3-1 and TRBJ2-3, and TRBD2 matches 9 of the central bases. The germline V gene (reference sequence) supplies CDR1 LGHDT and CDR2 YNNKEL. The CDR3 has 13 amino acids, counting the end cysteine and phenylalanine. Of the read, only the CDR3 DNA is kept; its 39 bases are in frame from base 1. Trimming takes 10 bases off V and 0 bases off J; junction bases not matched to a gene: 2.